Listed below are T cell receptor beta chains from one sample, sequenced in a study of blood T cell repertoires in COVID-19. Some clones are missing from TCRdb's copy, which holds only in-frame ones; the method was immunoSEQ multiplex PCR. The profile shows approximately 300,000 clones, around 91% of them singletons. Specimen: peripheral blood. The receptors were gathered from a woman aged 40-49 years with COVID-19, enrolled during active disease. Both conserved end residues are part of each CDR3. D genes are given only for firm matches. Expanded clones are given a class, and other clones once, few, many or no size at all.

>TRBJ2-3|TRBD2|TRBV5-1|once
TGCGCCAGCAGCTTTGTAGCGGGAGTGCCCCTAGAGGAAGATACGCAGTATTTT
CASSFVAGVPLEEDTQYF
>TRBJ1-5|.|TRBV24-1|.
TGTGCCACCAGTGATGCCGGGGAGCCCCAGCATTTT
CATSDAGEPQHF
>TRBJ1-1|.|TRBV19|.
TGTGCCAGTAGGGGCCCTAGCGCGTTCGGAGCTTTCTTT
CASRGPSAFGAFF
>TRBJ2-7|TRBD2|TRBV2|.
TGTGCCAGCAGCACCGGGGGGGGCGCAAGGTACTTC
CASSTGGGARYF
>TRBJ2-7|TRBD1|TRBV18|.
TGTGCCAGCTCACCCCAAAGGACAGGGAGCTACGAGCAGTACTTC
CASSPQRTGSYEQYF
>TRBJ2-1|.|TRBV4-3|.
TGCGCCAGCAGCGCCGATCCGGGCCTGGACGGGGATGAGCAGTTCTTC
CASSADPGLDGDEQFF
>TRBJ2-2|TRBD2|TRBV5-6|.
TGTGCCAGCAGCTTAGGAGTACTAGCGGGGTTCACCGGGGAGCTGTTTTTT
CASSLGVLAGFTGELFF
>TRBJ2-7|TRBD2|TRBV6-2/TRBV6-3|.
TGTGCCAGCAGTTACTCAGCTAGCGGGCTTTACGAGCAGTACTTC
CASSYSASGLYEQYF
>TRBJ1-2|.|TRBV7-2|.
TGTGCCAGCAGTCTGGATGGACCCCCAGGGTATGGCTACACCTTC
CASSLDGPPGYGYTF
>TRBJ2-7|TRBD2|TRBV6-5|once
TGTGCCAGCAGCTCAGCGGGAGGGCCCTTCGAGCAGTACTTC
CASSSAGGPFEQYF
>TRBJ1-1|.|TRBV7-9|.
TGTGCCAGCAGCTTACAGGCAGGGGACACTGAAGCTTTCTTT
CASSLQAGDTEAFF
>TRBJ2-7|.|TRBV14|.
TGTGCCAGCAGCCAAGGTCCCCGCGAGCAGTACTTC
CASSQGPREQYF
>TRBJ2-7|TRBD2|TRBV7-2|.
TGTGCCAGCAGCCCCCGACTAGCGGGCTCCTACGAGCAGTACTTC
CASSPRLAGSYEQYF
>TRBJ1-6|.|TRBV3-1/TRBV3-2|.
TGTGCCAGCAGCCAAGAGGTGCAGGGGCGCTCACCCCTCCACTTT
CASSQEVQGRSPLHF
>TRBJ2-3|.|TRBV10-3|.
TGTGCCATCATGTCAGGGACAGATACGCAGTATTTT
CAIMSGTDTQYF
>TRBJ1-2|.|TRBV6-2/TRBV6-3|.
TGTGCCAGCAGTTACTCGGACAGTGTTAGCTATGGCTACACCTTC
CASSYSDSVSYGYTF
>TRBJ1-4|.|TRBV9|.
TGTGCCAGCAGCGCAGACTTCGGGGGAGAGGGTGAAAAACTGTTTTTT
CASSADFGGEGEKLFF
>TRBJ1-3|.|TRBV28|once
TGTGCCAGCAGACCACCTTGGACTCTGGCCTCCGGAAACACCATATATTTT
CASRPPWTLASGNTIYF
>TRBJ2-3|.|TRBV27|.
TGTGCCAGCAGTACCTACAGGGCAGATACGCAGTATTTT
CASSTYRADTQYF
>TRBJ2-2|TRBD1|TRBV7-7|few
TGTGCTAGCAGCTCCAAAAGACAGGGCACCGGGGAGCTGTTTTTT
CASSSKRQGTGELFF